The present T cell receptor beta chain was sequenced within a study of blood T cell repertoires in COVID-19. Study context: Whether acute or convalescent, the COVID-19 samples came from the United States, Italy and Spain.

The assay was immunoSEQ multiplex PCR, and TCRdb's table has in-frame clones only and misses some. This table has 300,000 to 400,000 clones, about 90% appearing once. In this sample, this clone turned up once. The CDR3 contains 15 residues. Germline CDR1 and CDR2: LNHDA and SQIVND (reference sequence). Trimming removed 5 bases from V and 4 bases from J, with 17 bases in between. The sequence was obtained from a woman in her 30s with COVID-19, enrolled during active disease. Source material: peripheral blood. The rearrangement joins TRBV19 to TRBJ2-5, with D perhaps matching TRBD1 (6 bases). Written as DNA, the CDR3 is TGTGCCAGTAGTCGGGCCCAGGGGATTTCAGAGACCCAGTACTTC. This translates into CASSRAQGISETQYF.